This passage covers 10 T cell receptor beta chains from one sample sequenced in a study of blood T cells in healthy people across ages. PCR was performed a second time for roughly 6 to 12 cycles using a sample-barcoded 5' primer and a J-beta primer mix. TCRdb itself ran the 5' RACE reads through MiXCR, one entry per CDR3 protein. There are 650,000 to 800,000 distinct CDR3 sequences in the sample; over 40% occur only once, and roughly 12% lies in the top ten. The sequencing input was blood. These receptors were collected from a woman older than 75 in good health.

The chain is built from TRBV3-1 and TRBJ2-3; a weak D match, TRBD1 (5 bases). Looked up from germline, CDR1 is LGHDT and CDR2 is YNNKEL (reference sequence). The CDR3 loop spans 13 amino acids. The ends were cut back, 4 bases at V and 7 bases at J, with 12 bases in the middle. CDR3 protein: CASSRGYTYTQYF. In DNA, the CDR3 is TGTGCCAGCAGCCGGGGCTATACTTATACGCAGTATTTT.

This clonotype came up a few times. This chain connects TRBV20-1 to TRBJ2-7; possible D gene TRBD2, 5 bases. This CDR3 is built from 13 residues. Trimming shortened V by 5 bases and J by 7 bases, and 18 bases separated the two germline ends. Germline V gives CDR1 DFQATT, CDR2 SNEGSKA (reference sequence). The CDR3 loop reads CSASPGPRGEQYF. DNA of the CDR3: TGCAGTGCTTCCCCAGGTCCCCGGGGTGAGCAGTACTTC.

The table lists this clonotype with many counts. The rearrangement links TRBV20-1 to TRBJ2-3, with 10 bases that match TRBD2. J lost 4 bases, V lost 3 bases, and 7 bases had no gene match. Germline V gives CDR1 DFQATT, CDR2 SNEGSKA (reference sequence). The CDR3 consists of 15 residues. The CDR3 DNA sequence: TGCAGTGCTAGGCAAGCGGGAGGGCCCGCAGATACGCAGTATTTT. It translates to CSARQAGGPADTQYF.

This chain links TRBV11-2 with TRBJ2-5, with D possibly being TRBD1 (6 bases). The CDR3 totals 13 residues. The germline CDR1 and CDR2 sequences are SGHAT and FQNNGV. V was trimmed by 9 bases and J by 11 bases, leaving 22 bases between them. Here the CDR3 DNA reads TGTGCCAGTGCCTGGAGGACAGATAATGAGCAGTACTTC. It codes for CASAWRTDNEQYF.

This clonotype was detected a few times. The chain employs TRBV7-9 and TRBJ1-4, with 12 bases fitting TRBD1. The trim removed 5 bases at V and 9 bases at J, leaving 4 bases unmatched. Per germline, CDR1 SEHNR and CDR2 FQNEAQ (reference sequence). The CDR3 is 14 amino acids. CDR3 in amino acids: CASSTGQGAQKLFF. CDR3 DNA sequence: TGTGCCAGCAGCACGGGACAGGGGGCGCAAAAACTGTTTTTT.

This clonotype was detected only a few times. This chain uses TRBV10-3 with TRBJ1-5; D not certain. Germline V gives CDR1 ENHRY, CDR2 SYGVKD. The CDR3 sequence is 13 residues long. V was shortened by 2 bases and J by 9 bases, with 11 bases between the two germline ends. The CDR3 nucleotides are TGTGCCATCAGTGAGGCCAGCCCGGGGCCCCAGCATTTT. It yields the protein CAISEASPGPQHF.

J is TRBJ2-3 and V is TRBV12-3 or TRBV12-4; perhaps TRBD1 as D (6 bases). V was cut by 6 bases and J by 9 bases, with 16 bases left in between. The CDR3 loop spans 13 amino acids. The CDR3 region is CASSQEQGLTQYF. The CDR3 DNA sequence: TGTGCCAGCAGCCAAGAACAGGGTTTAACGCAGTATTTT.

V is TRBV7-9 and J is TRBJ1-6; no clear D. Trimming took off 2 bases at V and 10 bases at J, with 15 bases between the two ends. This CDR3 spans 15 amino acids. The germline V gene encodes CDR1 SEHNR and CDR2 FQNEAQ (reference sequence). DNA of the CDR3: TGTGCCAGCAGCTTATTGGGCAGCGTTGGGTCACCCCTCCACTTT. Protein: CASSLLGSVGSPLHF. The complete variable domain, with remaining parts taken from reference TRBV7-9 and TRBJ1-6, reads DTGVSQNPRHKITKRGQNVTFRCDPISEHNRLYWYRQTLGQGPEFLTYFQNEAQLEKSRLLSDRFSAERPKGSFSTLEIQRTEQGDSAMYLCASSLLGSVGSPLHFGNGTRLTVT.

This clonotype was found a few times. This sequence joins TRBV12-3 or TRBV12-4 and TRBJ2-1; 8 bases fit TRBD1. V shed 5 bases, J shed 9 bases, and the junction held 12 bases outside the gene matches. This CDR3 spans 15 amino acids. The CDR3 loop reads CASSKDRGLGVEQFF. The CDR3 nucleotides are TGTGCCAGCAGTAAAGACAGGGGTCTTGGAGTTGAGCAGTTCTTC.

This clonotype was counted at least ten times. This chain connects TRBV5-5 to TRBJ1-2; TRBD1 agrees at 8 bases. V lost 2 bases, J lost 4 bases, and 7 bases stayed unmatched. Germline CDR1 reads SGHKS; CDR2 reads YYEKEE (reference sequence). The CDR3 is 15 amino acids. The CDR3 here is CASSLQGEAVYGYTF. CDR3 nucleotide sequence: TGTGCCAGCAGCTTACAGGGGGAGGCCGTCTATGGCTACACCTTC.